Listed here is a single T cell receptor beta chain. The use of genomic DNA as template underpinned the TCR beta VDJ and CDR3 profiling. TCRdb re-called the reads with MiXCR, one entry per CDR3 protein. The sample has roughly 160,000 distinct CDR3 sequences, 55% to 80% seen once. This entry comes from a study of CD8+CD57+ T cells in acquired aplastic anemia. Study as a whole: DNA from sorted CD4+ and CD8+ cells averaged roughly 3.4 ug. Healthy CD8+ samples averaged about 11 million reads.

From germline, CDR1 is PRHDT and CDR2 FYEKMQ (reference sequence). This CDR3 contains 13 residues. The V end lost 5 bases, the J end lost 5 bases, and 12 bases lay between the germline ends. The clonotype was recovered from a human donor in good health. The specimen was sorted CD4+, CD8+, or CD8+CD57+ T cells (not recorded which) from PBMCs. The chain carries TRBV13 and TRBJ2-5; D is possibly TRBD2 (5 bases). In DNA form, the CDR3 reads TGTGCCAGCAGCGTCGCGGGTTCGGAGACCCAGTACTTC. Translated, it gives CASSVAGSETQYF.